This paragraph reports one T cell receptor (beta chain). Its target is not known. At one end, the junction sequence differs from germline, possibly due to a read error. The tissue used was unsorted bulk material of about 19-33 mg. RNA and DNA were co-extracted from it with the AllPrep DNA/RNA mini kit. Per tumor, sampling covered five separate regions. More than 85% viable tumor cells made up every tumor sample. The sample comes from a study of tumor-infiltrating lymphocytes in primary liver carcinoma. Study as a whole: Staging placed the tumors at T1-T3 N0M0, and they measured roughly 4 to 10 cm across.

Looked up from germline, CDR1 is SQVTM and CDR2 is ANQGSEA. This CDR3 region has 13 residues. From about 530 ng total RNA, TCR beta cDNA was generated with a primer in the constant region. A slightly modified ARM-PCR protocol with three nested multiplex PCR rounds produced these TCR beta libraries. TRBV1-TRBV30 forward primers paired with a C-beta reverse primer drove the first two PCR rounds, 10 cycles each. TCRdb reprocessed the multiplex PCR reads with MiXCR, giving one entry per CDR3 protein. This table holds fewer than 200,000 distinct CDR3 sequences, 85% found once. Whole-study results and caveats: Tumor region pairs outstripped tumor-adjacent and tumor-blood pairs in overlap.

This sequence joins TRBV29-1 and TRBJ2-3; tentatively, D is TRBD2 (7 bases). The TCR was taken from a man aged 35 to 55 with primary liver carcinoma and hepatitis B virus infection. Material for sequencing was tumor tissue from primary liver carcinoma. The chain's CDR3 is CSIGGASGDTHYF. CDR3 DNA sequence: TGCAGCATAGGGGGGGCATCGGGGGATACGCACTATTTT.